These T cell receptor beta chains were read from a single sample in a study of Ad26.COV2.S vaccination and SARS-CoV-2 variants. Data came from immunoSEQ multiplex PCR; TCRdb stores just in-frame clones and leaves some out. The table lists roughly 680,000 clones, more than 80% of them singletons, with nearly 1.5% in the top ten. Sequencing was performed on peripheral blood, taken in a trial of Ad26.COV2.S vaccine versus placebo. The source of these receptors is a person between 18 and 65 years old who received the Ad26.COV2.S COVID-19 vaccine or a placebo. Both conserved end residues are part of each CDR3. D genes are given only for firm matches. The listing skips clone size in some rows; elsewhere it reads once, few, many or a size class.

TRBV2	TRBJ2-3	once	TRBD2	CASKSSGGTDTQYF	TGTGCCAGCAAGTCTAGCGGGGGAACAGATACGCAGTATTTT
TRBV5-1	TRBJ2-5	.	TRBD1	CASSFGTAQETQYF	TGCGCCAGCAGCTTCGGGACAGCCCAAGAGACCCAGTACTTC
TRBV21-1	TRBJ1-4	.	.	CASSKVRGPDEKLFF	TGTGCCAGCAGCAAAGTAAGGGGTCCGGATGAAAAACTGTTTTTT
TRBV6-5	TRBJ2-7	once	.	CASSYSPDSYEQYF	TGTGCCAGCAGTTACTCGCCGGACAGCTACGAGCAGTACTTC
TRBV24-1	TRBJ2-5	.	.	CATSGSGTAQETQYF	TGTGCCACCAGTGGCTCAGGGACGGCCCAAGAGACCCAGTACTTC
TRBV6-6	TRBJ2-7	.	.	CASSYTVTGPFEQYF	TGTGCCAGCAGTTACACCGTGACAGGTCCCTTCGAGCAGTACTTC
TRBV7-2	TRBJ2-2	.	.	CASSRRGAREELFF	TGTGCCAGCAGCCGCCGGGGGGCTCGGGAGGAGCTGTTTTTT
TRBV15	TRBJ2-3	.	.	CATSPGSLTVDTQYF	TGTGCCACCAGCCCCGGATCCCTGACGGTAGATACGCAGTATTTT
TRBV7-9	TRBJ2-5	.	TRBD1	CASSLGTGTQETQYF	TGTGCCAGCAGCCTCGGGACAGGGACCCAAGAGACCCAGTACTTC
TRBV6-1	TRBJ2-7	.	.	CASSGGLPGASSYEQYF	TGTGCCAGCAGTGGGGGACTGCCGGGAGCGAGTTCCTACGAGCAGTACTTC
TRBV7-2	TRBJ1-5	.	.	CASSLEGPGLVQPQHF	TGTGCCAGCAGCTTAGAGGGCCCAGGGTTGGTGCAGCCCCAGCATTTT
TRBV2	TRBJ2-5	.	.	CASTRISGAVGETQYF	TGTGCCAGCACCCGAATCTCTGGGGCGGTCGGGGAGACCCAGTACTTC
TRBV7-9	TRBJ1-3	.	.	CASSMTVPSGNTIYF	TGTGCCAGCAGCATGACTGTCCCCTCTGGAAACACCATATATTTT
TRBV27	TRBJ2-7	.	TRBD2	CASSLGAGGSYEQYF	TGTGCCAGCAGTTTAGGGGCGGGAGGGTCCTACGAGCAGTACTTC
TRBV18	TRBJ1-6	.	.	CASSPQDIYNSPLHF	TGTGCCAGCTCACCACAGGATATCTATAATTCACCCCTCCACTTT
TRBV5-1	TRBJ1-4	.	.	CASSLALGDEKLFF	TGCGCCAGCAGCTTGGCTCTGGGGGATGAAAAACTGTTTTTT
TRBV30	TRBJ1-6	.	.	CAWRGSYNSPLHF	TGTGCCTGGAGAGGGTCCTATAATTCACCCCTCCACTTT
TRBV13	TRBJ1-6	.	.	CASSLEGLDSPLHF	TGTGCCAGCAGCTTGGAGGGGCTCGACTCACCCCTCCACTTT
TRBV30	TRBJ1-5	.	.	CAWSDRAGQPQHF	TGTGCCTGGAGTGACAGGGCAGGTCAGCCCCAGCATTTT
TRBV27	TRBJ1-4	.	.	CASKPRGKANEKLFF	TGTGCCAGCAAACCTCGAGGGAAAGCTAATGAAAAACTGTTTTTT
TRBV15	TRBJ2-7	.	.	CATSRESSSSYEQYF	TGTGCCACCAGCAGAGAAAGTTCGAGCTCCTACGAGCAGTACTTC
TRBV6-2/TRBV6-3	TRBJ1-1	.	TRBD1	CASSYPGQLFTEAFF	TGTGCCAGCAGTTACCCGGGACAGCTGTTCACTGAAGCTTTCTTT
TRBV6-5	TRBJ2-3	.	.	CASSYQGDPTDTQYF	TGTGCCAGCAGTTATCAAGGGGATCCCACAGATACGCAGTATTTT
TRBV7-3	TRBJ1-2	.	.	CASSPDRDNGYTF	TGTGCCAGCAGCCCGGACAGAGACAATGGCTACACCTTC
TRBV5-5	TRBJ2-7	.	.	CASSLQGPGEQYF	TGTGCCAGCAGCTTGCAGGGTCCGGGCGAGCAGTACTTC
TRBV6-2/TRBV6-3	TRBJ1-1	.	TRBD1	CASSYRDRGTEAFF	TGTGCCAGCAGTTACAGGGACAGGGGAACTGAAGCTTTCTTT
TRBV29-1	TRBJ1-1	.	.	CSVEYLIGDVMNTEAFF	TGCAGCGTTGAATATCTTATCGGGGATGTGATGAACACTGAAGCTTTCTTT
TRBV5-1	TRBJ2-5	.	.	CASSKQERVQETQYF	TGCGCCAGCAGCAAGCAGGAGAGGGTCCAAGAGACCCAGTACTTC
TRBV27	TRBJ1-1	.	.	CASRGFNTEAFF	TGTGCCAGCAGAGGGTTCAACACTGAAGCTTTCTTT
TRBV13	TRBJ2-6	.	.	CASSSDGGLSGANVLTF	TGTGCCAGCAGTTCGGACGGGGGACTCTCTGGGGCCAACGTCCTGACTTTC
TRBV24-1	TRBJ2-3	.	TRBD1	CATSGGQGASDTQYF	TGTGCCACCAGTGGGGGACAGGGGGCGTCAGATACGCAGTATTTT
TRBV15	TRBJ1-2	.	.	CATSRDQEGGPNYGYTF	TGTGCCACCAGCAGAGATCAAGAAGGAGGGCCTAACTATGGCTACACCTTC
TRBV12-3/TRBV12-4	TRBJ2-5	.	.	CASSPPGGKTQYF	TGTGCCAGCAGCCCACCCGGGGGAAAGACCCAGTACTTC
TRBV27	TRBJ2-1	.	.	CASSFGTPLNEQFF	TGTGCCAGCAGTTTCGGGACTCCCCTCAATGAGCAGTTCTTC
TRBV7-9	TRBJ2-1	.	.	CASSLGTGNEQFF	TGTGCCAGCAGCTTAGGTACGGGGAATGAGCAGTTCTTC
TRBV10-2	TRBJ2-7	once	TRBD2	CASRGIAGGSHEQYF	TGCGCCAGCAGAGGGATAGCGGGAGGGTCCCACGAGCAGTACTTC
TRBV19	TRBJ2-2	.	.	CASSIRRTTNTGELFF	TGTGCCAGTAGTATACGAAGGACTACTAACACCGGGGAGCTGTTTTTT
TRBV27	TRBJ2-7	.	.	CASSLSGGPYEQYF	TGTGCCAGCAGTTTATCCGGGGGCCCCTACGAGCAGTACTTC
TRBV24-1	TRBJ2-1	.	.	CATSDLRTSYNEQFF	TGTGCCACCAGTGATTTAAGGACTTCCTACAATGAGCAGTTCTTC
TRBV5-1	TRBJ1-1	.	.	CASRGVMNTEAFF	TGCGCCAGCAGAGGGGTTATGAACACTGAAGCTTTCTTT
TRBV7-9	TRBJ1-5	.	.	CASSPSGGQPQHF	TGTGCCAGCAGCCCCTCGGGGGGGCAGCCCCAGCATTTT
TRBV6-5	TRBJ2-7	.	.	CASSYATSYEQYF	TGTGCCAGCAGCTACGCGACTAGCTACGAGCAGTACTTC
TRBV9	TRBJ1-4	few	.	CASSPSSGREKLFF	TGTGCCAGCAGCCCCTCCTCAGGGAGGGAAAAACTGTTTTTT
TRBV18	TRBJ1-1	.	.	CASSFFAHENTEAFF	TGTGCCAGCTCATTCTTCGCACACGAGAACACTGAAGCTTTCTTT
TRBV6-6	TRBJ1-2	.	.	CASSYDSGYTF	TGTGCCAGCAGTTACGACAGTGGCTACACCTTC
TRBV30	TRBJ2-7	once	TRBD1	CAWTLTGTAVEQYF	TGTGCCTGGACCTTAACCGGGACAGCTGTAGAGCAGTACTTC
TRBV5-1	TRBJ1-1	.	.	CASSLGQLTEAFF	TGCGCCAGCAGCTTGGGACAGCTCACTGAAGCTTTCTTT
TRBV6-2/TRBV6-3	TRBJ1-2	.	.	CASSYEEFIDSYGYTF	TGTGCCAGCAGTTACGAGGAATTCATAGACAGCTATGGCTACACCTTC
TRBV29-1	TRBJ2-5	.	.	CSVVGRFQETQYF	TGCAGCGTTGTCGGGAGATTCCAAGAGACCCAGTACTTC
TRBV3-1/TRBV3-2	TRBJ2-1	.	.	CASSPNSGANYNEQFF	TGTGCCAGCAGCCCCAATTCGGGGGCCAATTACAATGAGCAGTTCTTC
TRBV6-5	TRBJ1-3	.	.	CASSYSDGPSGNTIYF	TGTGCCAGCAGTTACTCCGACGGACCCTCTGGAAACACCATATATTTT
TRBV18	TRBJ1-1	.	.	CASSRVPRTEAFF	TGTGCCAGCTCACGAGTCCCAAGGACTGAAGCTTTCTTT
TRBV5-6	TRBJ1-2	.	.	CASSLNQNYGYTF	TGTGCCAGCAGCTTGAACCAGAACTATGGCTACACCTTC
TRBV19	TRBJ1-4	.	.	CASSIGGPVGEKLFF	TGTGCCAGTAGTATCGGGGGGCCGGTGGGTGAAAAACTGTTTTTT